A single sample gave rise to the 26 T cell receptor beta chains below, sequenced in a study of patients and donors after allogeneic stem cell transplantation. Each CDR3 protein is one row after TCRdb ran MiXCR on the RT-PCR reads. This sample has about 410,000 distinct CDR3 sequences, with 16% found just once. Sequencing used blood, either unsorted or a sorted T cell fraction (not recorded which). Receptor source: a human donor who was either an allogeneic HSCT recipient or a stem cell or donor lymphocyte infusion donor (not recorded which). It is not recorded whose cells these are; they may come from a transplant donor.

J is TRBJ1-6 and V is TRBV4-3, with a tentative D call TRBD1 (5 bases). In germline, CDR1 is LGHNA, CDR2 YSLEER. V was shortened by 4 bases and J by 7 bases, with 17 bases between the two germline ends. CDR3 length: 16 residues. CDR3 amino acids: CASSLKSGQANSPLHF. CDR3 DNA sequence: TGCGCCAGCAGCCTCAAGTCGGGGCAGGCGAATTCACCCCTCCACTTT.

The chain uses TRBV3-1 and TRBJ2-5; a possible D gene is TRBD1 (5 bases). V was cut by 1 base and J by 4 bases, with 10 bases left in between. The CDR3 is 14 amino acids. Looked up from germline, CDR1 is LGHDT and CDR2 is YNNKEL (reference sequence). CDR3 protein: CASSQGGLGETQYF. Here the CDR3 DNA reads TGTGCCAGCAGCCAAGGGGGCCTTGGAGAGACCCAGTACTTC.

The chain has TRBV6-6 and TRBJ1-1, with a tentative D call TRBD1 (6 bases). The CDR3 is 12 residues long. Germline lookup yields CDR1 MNHNY and CDR2 SVGAGI (reference sequence). V lost 7 bases, J lost 11 bases, and 17 bases lay in between. CDR3 residues: CASTNPQGRAFF. CDR3 nucleotides: TGTGCCAGCACTAATCCACAGGGCAGGGCTTTCTTT.

This chain joins TRBV10-3 and TRBJ1-1, with TRBD1 matching 8 bases. Per germline, CDR1 ENHRY and CDR2 SYGVKD. The V and J ends lost 10 bases and 3 bases, in that order; junction bases with no gene match: 7. The CDR3 is 13 amino acids. The CDR3 sequence is CASGRGLDTEAFF. DNA of the CDR3: TGTGCCAGCGGCAGGGGGCTGGACACTGAAGCTTTCTTT.

There are a few counts of this clonotype. The chain's CDR3 is CASSYYLSYTGEKLFF. The CDR3 coding sequence is TGTGCCAGCAGTTACTACCTTTCCTATACGGGGGAAAAACTGTTTTTT. This chain connects TRBV6-5 to TRBJ1-4, with D hard to call. Deletions cut 1 base from V and 8 bases from J, with 17 bases between. CDR3 length equals 16 residues. The V gene's germline CDR1 is MNHEY and CDR2 SVGAGI.

The sample holds a few counts of this clonotype. V usage is TRBV25-1 and J usage is TRBJ2-3; 8 bases are a match to TRBD2. Germline trimming cut 1 base from V and 6 bases from J; bases unmatched to any gene: 12. Germline-derived CDR1 and CDR2 are MGHDK and SYGVNS. This CDR3 contains 17 residues. The CDR3 loop reads CASSEFALAGLGDTQYF. The CDR3, as DNA: TGTGCCAGCAGTGAATTCGCCTTAGCGGGACTGGGGGATACGCAGTATTTT.

This clonotype came up a few times. The chain uses TRBV7-2 and TRBJ2-1, with 13 nucleotides matching TRBD2. The CDR3 has 15 amino acids. Germline-derived CDR1 and CDR2 are SGHTA and FQGNSA. With 4 bases clipped from V and 7 bases from J, the junction kept 4 bases outside the gene matches. CDR3 sequence reads: CASSSGTSGVNEQFF. As DNA, the CDR3 is TGTGCCAGCAGCTCTGGGACTAGCGGGGTTAATGAGCAGTTCTTC.

As for this clonotype: A much larger clone is a single base away; this may be a read error. This sequence joins TRBV5-6 and TRBJ1-5, with a possible D match to TRBD1 (5 bases). Germline-derived CDR1 and CDR2 are SGHDT and YYEEEE. Trimming cost V 4 bases and J 4 bases, with 18 bases left between them. The CDR3 extends over 16 amino acids. CDR3 coding DNA: TGTGCCAGCAGCGGCCGGACAAGGGGCAAGAATCAGCCCCAGCATTTT. Translating it yields CASSGRTRGKNQPQHF. Combining the CDR3 with reference TRBV5-6 and TRBJ1-5 gives the whole variable domain DAGVTQSPTHLIKTRGQQVTLRCSPKSGHDTVSWYQQALGQGPQFIFQYYEEEERQRGNFPDRFSGHQFPNYSSELNVNALLLGDSALYLCASSGRTRGKNQPQHFGDGTRLSIL.

This clonotype was seen at least ten times. The CDR3 sequence is CASSYGANNQPQHF. DNA of the CDR3: TGTGCCAGCAGTTATGGGGCGAACAATCAGCCCCAGCATTTT. This chain links TRBV6-5 with TRBJ1-5, with a tentative D call TRBD1 (5 bases). Germline assignment: CDR1 MNHEY and CDR2 SVGAGI. This CDR3 comprises 14 residues. V dropped 3 bases and J dropped 3 bases, with 9 bases sitting between them.

This clonotype was seen more than once but under ten times. The rearrangement links TRBV2 to TRBJ2-7; 8 bases map to TRBD2. The CDR3 is made up of 14 amino acids. Trimming at V came to 7 bases and at J to 2 bases, leaving 7 bases not matched to a gene. Germline CDR1 and CDR2: SNHLY and FYNNEI. The CDR3 here is CASKQTGLAYEQYF. The CDR3 DNA reads TGTGCCAGCAAACAAACGGGACTAGCCTACGAGCAGTACTTC.

The sample holds a few counts of this clonotype. The rearrangement links TRBV6-2 or TRBV6-3 to TRBJ1-5, with TRBD1 matching 8 bases. V was pared by 6 bases and J by 1 base, with 11 bases of the junction left unmatched. The CDR3 covers 17 residues. Looked up from germline, CDR1 is MNHEY and CDR2 is SVGEGT. CDR3 in DNA: TGTGCCAGCAGCCCCAAGACAGGGGCGAAGAGCAATCAGCCCCAGCATTTT. Translating it yields CASSPKTGAKSNQPQHF.

This chain joins TRBV20-1 and TRBJ2-5; 11 bases are shared with TRBD2. This CDR3 is 15 amino acids long. V gave up 4 bases and J gave up 5 bases; unmatched junction bases: 9. CDR1 and CDR2 from the germline V gene are DFQATT and SNEGSKA (reference sequence). Here the CDR3 DNA reads TGCAGTGCTAAATTTAGCGGGAGGGCCGGGGAGACCCAGTACTTC. This codes for CSAKFSGRAGETQYF.

The chain combines TRBV5-1 with TRBJ2-3; D remains unclear. The CDR3 is 15 amino acids. The V gene's germline CDR1 is SGHRS and CDR2 YFSETQ. The V end was cut by 2 bases, the J end by 0 bases, with 10 bases between. CDR3 in amino acids: CASSFRHLSTDTQYF. CDR3 nucleotide sequence: TGCGCCAGCAGCTTCCGACACCTTAGCACAGATACGCAGTATTTT.

This clonotype was seen a few times. The chain combines TRBV5-1 with TRBJ1-3; D possibly corresponds to TRBD1 (5 bases). The germline gives CDR1 SGHRS, CDR2 YFSETQ. The V gene lost 0 bases and the J gene lost 0 bases, with 16 bases spanning the gap. This CDR3 region has 18 residues. CDR3 residues: CASSLVFGAANSGNTIYF. CDR3 in DNA: TGCGCCAGCAGCTTGGTTTTCGGGGCAGCGAACTCTGGAAACACCATATATTTT.

This rearrangement joins TRBV2 to TRBJ1-5, with a possible D match to TRBD1 (5 bases). The V gene lost 2 bases and the J gene lost 0 bases, with 17 bases spanning the gap. The germline CDR1 and CDR2 sequences are SNHLY and FYNNEI. The CDR3 extends over 18 amino acids. This chain's CDR3 is CASSELPGRGYSNQPQHF. The CDR3 DNA reads TGTGCCAGCAGTGAACTCCCAGGGAGGGGTTATAGCAATCAGCCCCAGCATTTT.

This clonotype came up a few times. V usage is TRBV6-5 and J usage is TRBJ2-7, with D unclear. V gave up 4 bases and J gave up 3 bases, with 10 bases separating them. This CDR3 is built from 13 residues. From germline, CDR1 is MNHEY and CDR2 SVGAGI. CDR3 bases: TGTGCCAGCAGTTCCCCAGGAGTCTACGAGCAGTACTTC. Translated: CASSSPGVYEQYF.

The chain joins TRBV2 to TRBJ1-5; D may be TRBD1 (5 bases). With 3 bases removed from V and 2 bases from J, the gap between germline ends came to 17 bases. The V gene's germline CDR1 is SNHLY and CDR2 FYNNEI. This CDR3 contains 17 residues. The CDR3 spells CASSDPLRQGGNQPQHF. The DNA of the CDR3 is TGTGCCAGCAGTGATCCCTTGCGGCAGGGCGGCAATCAGCCCCAGCATTTT.

This clonotype has only a few counts. V gene TRBV29-1 combines with J gene TRBJ2-5; 7 bases align to TRBD1. The junction had 9 bases not matched to a gene; V was cut back by 6 bases and J by 2 bases. This CDR3 comprises 14 residues. Germline values: CDR1 SQVTM, CDR2 ANQGSEA. CDR3 protein: CSVEKGQSQETQYF. CDR3 in DNA: TGCAGCGTGGAGAAGGGACAGTCACAAGAGACCCAGTACTTC. Full variable domain (missing parts from reference TRBV29-1 and TRBJ2-5): SAVISQKPSRDICQRGTSLTIQCQVDSQVTMMFWYRQQPGQSLTLIATANQGSEATYESGFVIDKFPISRPNLTFSTLTVSNMSPEDSSIYLCSVEKGQSQETQYFGPGTRLLVL.

There are a few counts of this clonotype. The chain recombines TRBV20-1 with TRBJ1-3; D call uncertain. The CDR3 covers 14 residues. The germline V gene has CDR1 DFQATT and CDR2 SNEGSKA (reference sequence). V gave up 6 bases and J gave up 4 bases, with 16 bases separating them. The CDR3 nucleotides read TGCAGTGCCCAACCCGGGATCAAGGGAAACACCATATATTTT. As protein: CSAQPGIKGNTIYF.

This clonotype came up once. The V gene is TRBV4-1, the J gene TRBJ2-2; possible D gene TRBD1, 5 bases. The CDR3 is 18 amino acids. The V end lost 5 bases, the J end lost 3 bases, and 22 bases lay between the germline ends. The germline gives CDR1 MGHRA, CDR2 YSYEKL. The CDR3 bases are TGCGCCAGCAGCTCTACTCCTCTCAAAAGGGGATACACCGGGGAGCTGTTTTTT. Translation: CASSSTPLKRGYTGELFF.

The chain has TRBV18 and TRBJ1-1; 7 nucleotides match TRBD1. Germline assignment: CDR1 KGHSH and CDR2 LQKENI. Trimming at V came to 4 bases and at J to 6 bases, leaving 2 bases not matched to a gene. The CDR3 has 12 residues. The DNA of the CDR3 is TGTGCCAGCTCACAAGACAGGGCTGAAGCTTTCTTT. The encoded protein is CASSQDRAEAFF.

This clonotype showed up many times. V usage is TRBV4-1 and J usage is TRBJ2-4; 7 bases are shared with TRBD1. The junction had 2 bases not matched to a gene; V was cut back by 3 bases and J by 0 bases. Per germline, CDR1 MGHRA and CDR2 YSYEKL. This CDR3 is built from 15 residues. CDR3 residues: CASSQTGLAKNIQYF. CDR3 bases: TGCGCCAGCAGCCAGACAGGGCTAGCCAAAAACATTCAGTACTTC.

The chain links TRBV9 to TRBJ2-4, with D unresolved. Trimming removed 4 bases from V and 1 base from J, with 12 bases in between. This CDR3 contains 15 residues. Germline loops: CDR1 SGDLS, CDR2 YYNGEE. The CDR3 here is CASSFPGWAKNIQYF. The DNA for the CDR3 is TGTGCCAGCAGCTTTCCGGGTTGGGCCAAAAACATTCAGTACTTC. Combining the CDR3 with reference TRBV9 and TRBJ2-4 gives the whole variable domain DSGVTQTPKHLITATGQRVTLRCSPRSGDLSVYWYQQSLDQGLQFLIQYYNGEERAKGNILERFSAQQFPDLHSELNLSSLELGDSALYFCASSFPGWAKNIQYFGAGTRLSVL.

V is TRBV15 and J is TRBJ2-2; TRBD2 agrees at 7 bases. The CDR3 totals 15 residues. The trim removed 7 bases at V and 0 bases at J, leaving 5 bases unmatched. Germline V CDR1 and CDR2: LNHNV, YYDKDF (reference sequence). The CDR3 DNA sequence: TGTGCCACCACTAGCGGAAATGCGAACACCGGGGAGCTGTTTTTT. Translation: CATTSGNANTGELFF. The whole variable domain, remainder taken from reference TRBV15 and TRBJ2-2, is DAMVIQNPRYQVTQFGKPVTLSCSQTLNHNVMYWYQQKSSQAPKLLFHYYDKDFNNEADTPDNFQSRRPNTSFCFLDIRSPGLGDTAMYLCATTSGNANTGELFFGEGSRLTVL.

A few counts support this clonotype. This rearrangement joins TRBV6-2 or TRBV6-3 to TRBJ1-5, with D unclear. The V and J ends lost 5 bases and 2 bases respectively, with 10 bases between them. The CDR3 runs 14 residues. CDR1 and CDR2 (germline): MNHEY, SVGEGT. CDR3 protein: CASSRTMGNQPQHF. DNA of the CDR3: TGTGCCAGCAGTCGGACGATGGGCAATCAGCCCCAGCATTTT.

This clonotype was observed a handful of times. This rearrangement joins TRBV5-1 to TRBJ2-5; D is unresolved. CDR1 is SGHRS and CDR2 is YFSETQ in the germline V gene. The CDR3 consists of 14 residues. V dropped 1 base and J dropped 3 bases, with 10 bases sitting between them. The CDR3 DNA reads as TGCGCCAGCAGCTTGACGCGGTTAAAAGAGACCCAGTACTTC. Translating gives CASSLTRLKETQYF.